These 8 T cell receptor beta chains came from one sample sequenced in a study of vaccination and CD4 T cells after COVID-19. No antigens are known for them. This sample's treatment: roughly 10-day PBMC culture with coronavirus spike peptide pools or control peptides (ViraFEST assay). Cultured CD4+ T cell DNA underwent sequencing with the Oncomine TCR Beta short-read assay. TCRdb fed the PCR reads into MiXCR, producing one record per CDR3 protein. The data show 10,000 to 15,000 distinct CDR3 sequences, 50% seen once. The sample consisted of CD4+ T cells from blood, cultured in vitro. The receptors shown here come from a human donor who had recovered from COVID-19.

This clonotype was recorded a few times. The chain combines TRBV27 with TRBJ1-1, with D perhaps matching TRBD1 (6 bases). The V and J ends lost 2 bases and 11 bases respectively, with 18 bases between them. Germline CDR1 MNHEY, CDR2 SMNVEV (reference sequence). This CDR3 contains 14 residues. CDR3 nucleotides: TGTGCCAGCAGTTTACGGATGACGGGGGGGCTGGCTTTCTTT. Amino acids: CASSLRMTGGLAFF.

J is TRBJ2-2 and V is TRBV7-9, with D possibly TRBD1 on 6 matching bases. The germline V gene encodes CDR1 SEHNR and CDR2 FQNEAQ (reference sequence). With 6 bases removed from V and 3 bases from J, the gap between germline ends came to 17 bases. This CDR3 is 16 amino acids long. CDR3 in DNA: TGTGCCAGCAGTCGCAGTATTAACAGGGACACCGGGGAGCTGTTTTTT. Protein sequence: CASSRSINRDTGELFF.

This chain links TRBV15 with TRBJ2-6; no firm D call. The CDR3 spans 13 residues. Germline CDR1 and CDR2: LNHNV and YYDKDF (reference sequence). V lost 6 bases to trimming and J lost 4 bases, with 7 bases between them. The CDR3 bases are TGTGCCACCAGAGGGTCAGGGGCCAACGTCCTGACTTTC. This translates into CATRGSGANVLTF. Full variable domain (missing parts from reference TRBV15 and TRBJ2-6): DAMVIQNPRYQVTQFGKPVTLSCSQTLNHNVMYWYQQKSSQAPKLLFHYYDKDFNNEADTPDNFQSRRPNTSFCFLDIRSPGLGDTAMYLCATRGSGANVLTFGAGSRLTVL.

The rearrangement links TRBV24-1 to TRBJ2-1; 12 bases match TRBD2. V lost 3 bases, J lost 8 bases, and 7 bases stayed unmatched. Germline CDR1 reads KGHDR; CDR2 reads SFDVKD. This CDR3 has 16 residues. The DNA of the CDR3 is TGTGCCACCAGTGATCCGACTAGCGGGGGAATGGATGAGCAGTTCTTC. Translated, it gives CATSDPTSGGMDEQFF.

The chain joins TRBV6-1 to TRBJ2-1, with TRBD1 identical over 10 bases. Germline V lookup: CDR1 MNHNS, CDR2 SASEGT. After removal of 7 bases from V and 7 bases from J, the junction contained 7 bases not matched to a gene. This CDR3 contains 14 residues. The CDR3 sequence is CASTNDRGLNEQFF. CDR3 coding DNA: TGTGCCAGCACTAATGACAGGGGGCTAAATGAGCAGTTCTTC.

This clonotype was detected a few times. The V gene is TRBV20-1, the J gene TRBJ2-3; 10 bases fit TRBD2. The germline V gene has CDR1 DFQATT and CDR2 SNEGSKA (reference sequence). With V trimmed by 3 bases and J by 0 bases, 6 bases remained unmatched. The CDR3 runs 16 residues. CDR3 nucleotide sequence: TGCAGTGCTAGCGGGACTAGCGAGGGGAGCACAGATACGCAGTATTTT. It is translated as CSASGTSEGSTDTQYF.

This clonotype came up a few times. The CDR3 DNA follows: TGTGCCAGCAGTTTACTCGGGACAGTCCACCAGCCCCAGCATTTT. This translates into CASSLLGTVHQPQHF. The chain combines TRBV27 with TRBJ1-5; 7 bases are a match to TRBD1. V trimming: 2 bases; J trimming: 7 bases; junction bases outside the gene matches: 8. CDR3 length: 15 amino acids. Germline V gene lookup returns CDR1 MNHEY and CDR2 SMNVEV (reference sequence).

The chain has TRBV7-9 and TRBJ2-4; no clear D gene. The CDR3 totals 12 residues. From germline, CDR1 is SEHNR and CDR2 FQNEAQ (reference sequence). V was pared by 2 bases and J by 9 bases, with 8 bases between. The CDR3 sequence: CASSLRPGIQYF. The DNA for the CDR3 is TGTGCCAGCAGCTTACGCCCGGGCATTCAGTACTTC.